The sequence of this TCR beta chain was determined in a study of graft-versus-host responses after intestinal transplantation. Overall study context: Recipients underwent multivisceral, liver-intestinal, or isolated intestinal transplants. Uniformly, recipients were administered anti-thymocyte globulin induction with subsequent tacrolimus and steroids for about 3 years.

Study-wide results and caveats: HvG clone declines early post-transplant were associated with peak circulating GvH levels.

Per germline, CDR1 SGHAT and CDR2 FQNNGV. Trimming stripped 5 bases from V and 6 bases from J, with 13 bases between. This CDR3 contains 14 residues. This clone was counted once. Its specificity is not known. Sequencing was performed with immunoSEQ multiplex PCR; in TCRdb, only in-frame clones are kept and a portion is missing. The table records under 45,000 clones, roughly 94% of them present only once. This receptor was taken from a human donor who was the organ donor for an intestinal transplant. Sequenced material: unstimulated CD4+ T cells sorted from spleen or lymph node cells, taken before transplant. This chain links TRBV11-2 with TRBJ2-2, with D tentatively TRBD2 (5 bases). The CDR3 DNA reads TGTGCCAGCAGCCCTCTGCGGGTTGCCGGGGAGCTGTTTTTT. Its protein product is CASSPLRVAGELFF.